The 10 T cell receptor beta chains below come from one sample, sequenced in a study of Ad26.COV2.S vaccination and SARS-CoV-2 variants. The treatment: roughly 18 received Ad26.COV2.S at low or high dose, single or two shots; 5 received placebo; per-sample allocation not given. At day 63 after the first vaccine or placebo injection, samples were drawn. TCRdb keeps only in-frame clones here, not all; method: immunoSEQ multiplex PCR. The profile covers 350,000 to 400,000 clones, with approximately 90% appearing a single time and approximately 1.9% taken by the ten largest. Material: peripheral blood, obtained in a trial of Ad26.COV2.S vaccine versus placebo. The receptors stem from a person aged 18-65 years who received the Ad26.COV2.S COVID-19 vaccine or a placebo.

This clone was counted ten times or more. V is TRBV19 and J is TRBJ2-7; D is ambiguous. V was shortened by 4 bases and J by 0 bases, with 13 bases between the two germline ends. The CDR3 sequence is 15 residues long. CDR1 is LNHDA, CDR2 SQIVND, per germline (reference sequence). Here the CDR3 reads CASSKGRVSSYEQYF. As DNA, the CDR3 is TGTGCCAGTAGTAAAGGTCGGGTGAGCTCCTACGAGCAGTACTTC.

The chain is built from TRBV18 and TRBJ2-1, with 7 bases aligning to TRBD2. Germline V gene data show CDR1 as KGHSH and CDR2 as LQKENI. With V trimmed by 3 bases and J by 3 bases, 5 bases remained unmatched. The CDR3 contains 15 residues. DNA for the CDR3: TGTGCCAGCTCACCCGGACTAGTTTTCTACAATGAGCAGTTCTTC. Its protein is CASSPGLVFYNEQFF.

The V gene is TRBV4-2, the J gene TRBJ2-7; no clear D. CDR1 and CDR2 (germline): LGHNA, YNFKEQ. This CDR3 has 15 residues. Trimming removed 0 bases from V and 3 bases from J, with 12 bases in between. The CDR3 spells CASSQEWRDRYEQYF. The CDR3, as DNA: TGTGCCAGCAGCCAAGAATGGCGCGATCGCTACGAGCAGTACTTC.

The CDR3 spells CASSPGSANYGYTF. Written as DNA, the CDR3 is TGTGCCAGCTCACCAGGGTCAGCTAACTATGGCTACACCTTC. V and J are TRBV18 and TRBJ1-2; D not certain. The CDR3 is 14 residues long. The ends were cut back, 2 bases at V and 0 bases at J, with 7 bases in the middle. Germline V lookup: CDR1 KGHSH, CDR2 LQKENI.

This chain connects TRBV30 to TRBJ1-1; D not certain. The CDR3 contains 12 residues. The germline gives CDR1 GTSNPN, CDR2 SVGIG (reference sequence). Between the trimmed V and J ends, which lost 1 base and 8 bases, there was a span of 11 bases. CDR3 in DNA: TGTGCCTGGAGTGCGGGCCCCGGGGAAGCTTTCTTT. Amino acid sequence: CAWSAGPGEAFF.

The gene calls are TRBV2 and TRBJ1-2; D is ambiguous. This CDR3 has 12 residues. Between the trimmed V and J ends, which lost 0 bases and 7 bases, there was a span of 6 bases. CDR1 and CDR2 (germline): SNHLY, FYNNEI. CDR3 bases: TGTGCCAGCAGTGAAGCGAGTGGTGGCTACACCTTC. Translating gives CASSEASGGYTF.

V is TRBV7-9 and J is TRBJ2-6; possibly TRBD1 for D (5 bases). The V gene lost 2 bases and the J gene lost 0 bases, with 11 bases spanning the gap. Germline V CDR1 and CDR2: SEHNR, FQNEAQ (reference sequence). This CDR3 contains 17 residues. The CDR3 here is CASSLNRSPSGANVLTF. In DNA form, the CDR3 reads TGTGCCAGCAGCTTAAACAGGTCTCCCTCTGGGGCCAACGTCCTGACTTTC.

CDR3: CATSDYTGYEQFF. DNA for the CDR3: TGTGCCACCAGTGATTATACAGGGTACGAGCAGTTCTTC. The chain combines TRBV24-1 with TRBJ2-1; maybe TRBD1 (6 bases). Per germline, CDR1 KGHDR and CDR2 SFDVKD. The CDR3 totals 13 residues. V gave up 2 bases and J gave up 10 bases, with 11 bases separating them.

The chain has TRBV5-1 and TRBJ2-7; D uncertain. This CDR3 region has 16 residues. Germline assignment: CDR1 SGHRS and CDR2 YFSETQ. V gave up 0 bases and J gave up 3 bases, with 16 bases separating them. The CDR3 coding sequence is TGCGCCAGCAGCTTGGCCGTAGGCAGATCGAACTACGAGCAGTACTTC. Protein: CASSLAVGRSNYEQYF.

This clone was found once. J is TRBJ1-1 and V is TRBV11-3, with D possibly TRBD1 on 6 matching bases. The CDR3 consists of 14 residues. The V and J ends lost 0 bases and 2 bases respectively, with 7 bases between them. The V gene's germline CDR1 is SGHNT and CDR2 YENEEA. The CDR3 region has the DNA TGTGCCAGCAGCTTAGAGGGGGCCAACACTGAAGCTTTCTTT. It codes for CASSLEGANTEAFF.